Following are 11 T cell receptor beta chains from one sample sequenced in a study of identical twins. TCRdb processed the 5' RACE reads anew with MiXCR; each CDR3 protein has one entry. The table has 1,800,000 or so distinct CDR3 sequences, 25% to 35% seen once. Input material: cord blood. These receptor sequences come from a newborn girl in good health.

This clonotype was observed once. This chain links TRBV6-1 with TRBJ2-7, with 8 bases lining up with TRBD1. Germline V gene sequence: CDR1 MNHNS, CDR2 SASEGT. The V segment lost 1 base and the J segment 7 bases; nucleotides outside the gene matches: 6. The CDR3 extends over 14 amino acids. DNA of the CDR3: TGTGCCAGCAGTGAAGGGACAGGGCACAATGAGCAGTACTTC. Amino acid sequence: CASSEGTGHNEQYF.

This rearrangement joins TRBV20-1 to TRBJ2-5, with 8 bases fitting TRBD1. V lost 0 bases and J lost 0; bases outside the gene matches: 3. There are 15 residues in the CDR3. Germline CDR1 reads DFQATT; CDR2 reads SNEGSKA (reference sequence). CDR3 region: CSARDRTGYQETQYF. CDR3 DNA sequence: TGCAGTGCTAGAGATCGGACAGGGTACCAAGAGACCCAGTACTTC.

This clonotype was detected a few times. This rearrangement joins TRBV4-1 to TRBJ2-7, with D tentatively TRBD2 (6 bases). The CDR3 covers 17 residues. V lost 1 base to trimming and J lost 0 bases, with 16 bases between them. The V gene's germline CDR1 is MGHRA and CDR2 YSYEKL. Here the CDR3 DNA reads TGCGCCAGCAGCCAAGGTCGGAGGTCTAGCGACTCCTACGAGCAGTACTTC. This gives the protein CASSQGRRSSDSYEQYF.

This clonotype was recorded at least ten times. V and J are TRBV12-3 or TRBV12-4 and TRBJ1-2; D ambiguous. The ends were cut back, 7 bases at V and 0 bases at J, with 15 bases in the middle. CDR3 length: 15 amino acids. The CDR3 protein is CASTMKRIANYGYTF. The CDR3 DNA sequence: TGTGCCAGCACCATGAAGAGGATAGCTAACTATGGCTACACCTTC.

In this sample, this clonotype turned up a few times. This rearrangement joins TRBV20-1 to TRBJ2-1; tentative D call: TRBD2 (6 bases). Trimming took off 3 bases at V and 0 bases at J, with 24 bases between the two ends. CDR1 DFQATT and CDR2 SNEGSKA come from the germline V gene (reference sequence). CDR3 length: 19 residues. The CDR3 DNA reads as TGCAGTGCTAGTGGGGCCCAAGACGTACTAGCTCTCTCCTACAATGAGCAGTTCTTC. It translates to CSASGAQDVLALSYNEQFF.

V is TRBV28 and J is TRBJ1-1; no definite D call. Between the trimmed V and J ends, which lost 5 bases and 3 bases, there was a span of 7 bases. The CDR3 is made up of 12 amino acids. Germline CDR1 MDHEN, CDR2 SYDVKM. The CDR3 sequence: CASSPYHTEAFF. The CDR3 coding sequence is TGTGCCAGCAGTCCATACCACACTGAAGCTTTCTTT.

J is TRBJ2-3 and V is TRBV12-3 or TRBV12-4, with 11 bases lining up with TRBD2. Losses at the gene ends were 7 bases for V and 4 bases for J; bases not matched to a gene: 7. The CDR3 consists of 15 residues. CDR3 protein: CASILTSGESDTQYF. CDR3 nucleotide sequence: TGTGCCAGCATACTGACTAGCGGGGAGTCAGATACGCAGTATTTT.

V is TRBV4-2 and J is TRBJ2-3, with 9 nucleotides matching TRBD2. V shed 1 base and J 5 bases; nucleotides not matched to a gene: 16. The CDR3 extends over 19 amino acids. Germline CDR1 reads LGHNA; CDR2 reads YNFKEQ. CDR3 coding DNA: TGTGCCAGCAGCCAAGCCCTAAGGTTCCGGACTAGCGAAGAAGATACGCAGTATTTT. Amino acid sequence: CASSQALRFRTSEEDTQYF.

J is TRBJ1-4 and V is TRBV21-1; TRBD1, as called in the table, went unchecked against the DNA. TRBV21-1 is recorded as a pseudogene. The CDR3 length is 15 residues. The DNA of the CDR3 is TGTGCCAGCAGCTCCGGGACAGGGGGAAAGGAAAAACTGTTTTTT. This gives the protein CASSSGTGGKEKLFF.

This chain links TRBV6-2 or TRBV6-3 with TRBJ1-1; D uncertain. This CDR3 has 11 residues. V dropped 7 bases and J dropped 4 bases, with 7 bases sitting between them. Germline V CDR1 and CDR2: MNHEY, SVGEGT. CDR3 DNA: TGTGCCAGCATGCGGGCCACTGAAGCTTTCTTT. This translates into CASMRATEAFF.

This clonotype showed up just a few times. The CDR3 reads CSARERETNEKLFF. CDR3 nucleotides: TGCAGTGCTAGAGAACGGGAGACTAATGAAAAACTGTTTTTT. The rearrangement uses TRBV20-1 and TRBJ1-4; D is uncertain. The V end lost 0 bases, the J end lost 2 bases, and 7 bases lay between the germline ends. The CDR3 totals 14 residues. CDR1 DFQATT and CDR2 SNEGSKA come from the germline V gene (reference sequence).